The T cell receptor (beta chain) described here comes from a study of regulatory T cells in long-lasting Graves disease. Study outcomes and limitations: Fewer public clonotypes were shared by new patients (over 950) than by persistent patients (around 2,900). Newly diagnosed Graves' patients had higher TCR diversity than persistent ones. Repertoires from persistent disease leaned toward TRBV28, TRBJ1-2 and TRBJ2-5. Sampling was limited to peripheral blood rather than thyroid tissue.

V lost 3 bases and J 3 bases, leaving 10 bases between the germline ends. CDR1 and CDR2 (germline): SGHVS, FQNEAQ. The CDR3 runs 14 residues. This clonotype has only a few counts. Its specificity is not known. Specified time point: persistent/refractory GD, antithyroid drugs over 5 years with positive TRAb. Researchers made the TCR library from RNA that was extracted from PBMCs. The authors built TCR beta libraries using iRepertoire HTBI primers and Arm-PCR of CDR3 regions. TCRdb fed the multiplex PCR reads into MiXCR, producing one record per CDR3 protein. The sample includes approximately 500,000 distinct CDR3 sequences, about 22% of them seen just once.

The rearrangement links TRBV7-8 to TRBJ2-3; D is unclear. The sequenced sample was peripheral blood mononuclear cells (PBMCs), obtained when the disease was refractory, from a patient treated with antithyroid drugs. This clonotype was obtained from a female donor with Graves disease. CDR3 sequence reads: CASSFRLGTDTQYF. CDR3 nucleotides: TGTGCCAGCAGCTTCCGACTGGGGACAGATACGCAGTATTTT.